Below, one T cell receptor (beta chain) is given with its context. Which antigen it targets is not known. The record has no base qualities; no much larger clone is one base away. The sample originates from a study of T-cell memory formation after mild COVID-19 (dated by TCRdb to the early 2020s). Background for the entire study: TCR sequence clusters from the two donors were found to be largely donor specific. Longitudinal TCRalpha and TCRbeta repertoire sequencing tracked T-cell clones expanding and contracting after mild COVID-19 in a couple of donors. Two young, previously healthy adult volunteers, one female and one male, were included in the cohort. Here is what the overall study found, with its caveats: Contracting CD4+ clones appeared mostly in the CM and EM memory subsets, whereas CD8+ clones were enriched in EMRA. The study included only a couple of mild cases, and larger cohorts that include severe cases with pre-infection samples were judged to be necessary. Some responding clones were detected in pre-infection memory, suggesting pre-existing cross-reactive memory T cells joined the SARS-CoV-2 response. The second-wave clones that peaked on day 37 were not confirmed to be SARS-CoV-2 specific. Clones contracting from day 15 to 85 had balanced CD4/CD8 phenotypes, while a second wave expanding from day 15 to 37 was biased towards CD4+.

Sequencing was carried out with an Illumina NovaSeq 6000. Using 5'RACE with constant-segment primers, TCRalpha and TCRbeta cDNA libraries were constructed, with sample barcodes and unique molecular identifiers added in the process. Trizol reagent was used to extract RNA from every sample. Library amplification was performed in two PCR steps, and a second sample barcode and Illumina TruSeq adapters were introduced in the second step. The libraries were sequenced on an Illumina NovaSeq using 2 x 150 bp paired-end reads. The source study handled its data this way. Reads were demultiplexed and collapsed into UMI-guided consensus sequences with migec v1.2.7. With mixcr v2.1.11, UMI consensuses were aligned to TRA and TRB V and J templates and assembled into clonotypes. A clonotype was counted as expanded or contracted only when both edgeR and NoisET called the clonotype significant, with the noise models trained on biological replicates. For edgeR calls, the thresholds were a false discovery rate-adjusted p below 0.01 and a log2 fold-change of 1. As an exploratory analysis of dynamics, max-normalized trajectories of the 1000 most abundant clonotypes were examined with PCA combined with hierarchical clustering. Separately sequenced CD4+ and CD8+ repertoires were used to assign the CD4 or CD8 phenotype of responding clones. TCRdb trimmed public reads at Q25 via fastp, called clones via MiXCR and kept in-frame beta chains. Rows are combined by CDR3 protein, so each entry shows the most common genes and DNA. It is TCRdb's table, rather than the study itself, that gives the V and J calls and clone size. Within this sample are about 190,000 distinct CDR3 sequences, with approximately 20% of them counted one time only. 2.4% of the sample comes from the top ten.

Ficoll-Paque density gradient centrifugation was the method used to isolate PBMCs. The clonotype originates from an adult woman who had mild COVID-19 (a few samples of this study predate the infection). The sample titles of this study are shuffled in the database, so cell type and time point are left out; the donor was told from shared clones. The source material was PBMCs or a T cell subset sorted from them (not recorded which).

The nucleotide sequence reads as follows: TGTGCCACCAGTGATTTGGACAGGGGCCGTCTGGGACTAGCGGGAGCTTACTCCTACGAGCAGTACTTC. Protein translation: CATSDLDRGRLGLAGAYSYEQYF. This chain is built from TRBV24-1 and TRBJ2-7, with 14 central nucleotides matching TRBD2. Clipping removes 0 bases from V and 0 bases from J, with 18 as the unmatched junction base count. The CDR3 spans 23 residues, from the cysteine through the phenylalanine. Of the read, only the CDR3 DNA is kept; its 69 bases are in frame from base 1. CDR1 and CDR2 are read off the germline V gene as KGHDR and SFDVKD.